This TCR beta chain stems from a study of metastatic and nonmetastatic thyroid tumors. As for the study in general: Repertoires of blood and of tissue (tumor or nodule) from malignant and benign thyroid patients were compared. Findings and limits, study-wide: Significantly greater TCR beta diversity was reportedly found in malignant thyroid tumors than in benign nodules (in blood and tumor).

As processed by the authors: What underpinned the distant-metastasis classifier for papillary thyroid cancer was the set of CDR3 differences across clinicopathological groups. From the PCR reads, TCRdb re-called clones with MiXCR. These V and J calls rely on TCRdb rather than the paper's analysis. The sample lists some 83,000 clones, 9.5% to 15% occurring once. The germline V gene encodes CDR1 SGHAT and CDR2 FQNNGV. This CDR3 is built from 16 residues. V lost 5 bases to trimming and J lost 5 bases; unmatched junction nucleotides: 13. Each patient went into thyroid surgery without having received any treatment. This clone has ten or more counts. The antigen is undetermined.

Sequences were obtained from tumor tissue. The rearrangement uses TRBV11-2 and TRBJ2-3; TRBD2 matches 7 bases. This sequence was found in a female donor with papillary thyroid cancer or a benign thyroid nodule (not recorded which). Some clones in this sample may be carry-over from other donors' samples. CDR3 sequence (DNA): TGTGCCAGCAGCATTGGAGCGGGAAGGGTGGGAGATACGCAGTATTTT. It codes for CASSIGAGRVGDTQYF. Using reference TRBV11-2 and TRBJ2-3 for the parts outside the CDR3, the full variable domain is EAGVAQSPRYKIIEKRQSVAFWCNPISGHATLYWYQQILGQGPKLLIQFQNNGVVDDSQLPKDRFSAERLKGVDSTLKIQPAKLEDSAVYLCASSIGAGRVGDTQYFGPGTRLTVL.